Listed here is a single TCR beta chain. This clone's antigen is unknown. Base qualities are not at hand, and no much larger clone is one base apart. Other DNA sequences in the sample encode the same CDR3. This specimen's treatment or condition label, interpreted: approximately 18 received Ad26.COV2.S at low or high dose, single or two shots; five or six received placebo; per-sample allocation not given. Repertoires of vaccine and placebo recipients were sequenced from samples taken on day 63 after the first injection. In Cohort 1b, about 27 adults aged 18-55 years were enrolled at a single site in Boston, USA, between 29 July and 7 August 2020. Ad26.COV2.S consisted of a replication-incompetent adenovirus type 26 vector by which a prefusion-stabilized SARS-CoV-2 spike protein from the original Wuhan strain was expressed. These data originate in a study of Ad26.COV2.S vaccination and SARS-CoV-2 variants (dated by TCRdb to 2020 to 2023). About the full investigation: Donors in the vaccine arm were drawn from COV1001, a phase I-IIa trial of Ad26.COV2.S in healthy adults that was multicentre, randomized, double-blind and placebo-controlled. Dosing of Ad26.COV2.S was intramuscular, at either 5x10^10 or 1x10^11 viral particles, delivered as one shot or as two shots spaced 56 days apart. TCRbeta repertoire sequencing was used to assess the specificity and breadth of SARS-CoV-2-reactive T cell receptors after Ad26.COV2.S vaccination. The TCR-sequenced set comprised about 30 samples: about 19 Ad26.COV2.S vaccine recipients, 5 placebo recipients and 8 SARS-CoV-2 convalescent individuals. Trial participants were randomized into five groups of five, in which low-dose or high-dose Ad26.COV2.S was given once or twice, or placebo was given on both occasions. Investigators did not know the trial group allocation while performing experiments and assessing outcomes. Paper-wide results and their limitations: The study was not powered to compare responses between vaccine doses or regimens. Non-spike TCR breadth was comparable between vaccine and placebo recipients, consistent with the vaccine containing only spike. After vaccination, substantial breadth of spike-specific CD8+ and CD4+ T cell responses was reported. According to the authors, total T cell responses may have been underestimated by the TCR breadth and depth analyses. Compared with placebo recipients, Ad26.COV2.S recipients showed higher spike-specific TCR breadth (P = 0.0014).

Taken from cysteine to phenylalanine, the CDR3 has 14 residues. Only CDR3 DNA is held: 42 bases, read in frame from base 1. Sequences SGHTA (CDR1) and FQGNSA (CDR2) are obtained from the germline V gene. V and J lose 3 bases and 2 bases, and a span of 10 bases separates them. The immunoSEQ Assay was the method used to sequence TCRbeta CDR3 regions. After extraction, genomic DNA underwent amplification by bias-controlled multiplex PCR, followed by high-throughput sequencing. The study's own analysis went as follows. To quantify the absolute abundance of every unique TCRbeta CDR3 region, sequences were collapsed and filtered. T cell fraction was estimated by normalizing TCRbeta template counts to usable DNA, which was measured by amplifying reference genes present in all nucleated cells. Repertoire TCRs were annotated as SARS-CoV-2-specific by exact matching of V gene, CDR3 amino acid sequence and J gene to a known reactive TCR set. The reference SARS-CoV-2 TCR set was derived from MIRA and filtered for enrichment in COVID-19-positive ImmuneCODE repertoires, a step that removed public or cross-reactive TCRs. Drawing on the MIRA antigens, annotated TCRs were analysed further at the level of specific ORF or position within ORF. Breadth was defined as the number of annotated unique rearrangements divided by the total number of unique productive rearrangements, and depth was defined as the summed frequency of the annotated unique rearrangements. Group comparisons of TCR breadth used two-sided Wilcoxon rank-sum tests. In its TCRdb copy, this immuneACCESS table keeps in-frame sequences only and misses some clones. Where compared with another copy, unresolved V genes explain less than half of these, and the others have no known cause. The DNA was the basis for D and trimming; V, J and clone size are from that table. Within this sample are around 450,000 clones, with about 88% of them counted one time only. 2% to 3% of the sample belongs to the ten largest clones.

Sample: peripheral blood, taken in a trial of Ad26.COV2.S vaccine versus placebo. In this chain, TRBV7-2 is recombined with TRBJ2-5; the D gene is perhaps TRBD1 or TRBD2, each of them matching over 5 bases. The clonotype was recovered from a person between 18 and 65 years old who received the Ad26.COV2.S COVID-19 vaccine or a placebo. At the DNA level, the sequence is TGTGCCAGCAGCTTTCAGAGGGGACAAGAGACCCAGTACTTC. Its translation is CASSFQRGQETQYF.